This T cell receptor (beta chain) was sequenced in a study of T cell changes during pregnancy in multiple sclerosis. V trimming: 2 bases; J trimming: 3 bases; junction bases outside the gene matches: 15. The CDR3 has 18 amino acids. Looked up from germline, CDR1 is SGHTS and CDR2 is YDEGEE. Profiled with immunoSEQ multiplex PCR; TCRdb holds only in-frame clones, not every one. The table lists under 95,000 clones, around 92% of them singletons, with just over 2% in the top ten. The sequencing here drew on peripheral blood, taken after pregnancy. The TCR comes from a female donor with multiple sclerosis, enrolled in a pregnancy study. V gene TRBV5-8 combines with J gene TRBJ2-7; the match to TRBD1 covers 9 bases. CDR3 protein: CASSFPGQGDVGLYEQYF. The CDR3 region has the DNA TGTGCCAGCAGCTTTCCGGGACAGGGAGATGTAGGGCTCTACGAGCAGTACTTC.